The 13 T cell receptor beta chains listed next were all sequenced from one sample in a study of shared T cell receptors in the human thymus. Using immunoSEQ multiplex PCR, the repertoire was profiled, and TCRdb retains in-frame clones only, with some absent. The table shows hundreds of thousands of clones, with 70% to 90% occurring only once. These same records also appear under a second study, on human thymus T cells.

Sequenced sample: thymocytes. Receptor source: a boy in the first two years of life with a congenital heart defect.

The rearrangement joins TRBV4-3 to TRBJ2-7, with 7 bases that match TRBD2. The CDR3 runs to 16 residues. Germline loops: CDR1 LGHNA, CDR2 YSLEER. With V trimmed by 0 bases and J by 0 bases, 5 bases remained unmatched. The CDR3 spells CASSQDPPSGSYEQYF. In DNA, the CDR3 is TGCGCCAGCAGCCAAGATCCGCCTAGCGGCTCCTACGAGCAGTACTTC.

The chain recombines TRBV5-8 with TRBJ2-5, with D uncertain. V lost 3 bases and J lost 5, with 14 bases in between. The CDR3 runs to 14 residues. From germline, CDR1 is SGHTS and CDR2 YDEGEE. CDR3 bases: TGTGCCAGCAGCTCCTCGGAGCCGAAGGAGACCCAGTACTTC. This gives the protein CASSSSEPKETQYF.

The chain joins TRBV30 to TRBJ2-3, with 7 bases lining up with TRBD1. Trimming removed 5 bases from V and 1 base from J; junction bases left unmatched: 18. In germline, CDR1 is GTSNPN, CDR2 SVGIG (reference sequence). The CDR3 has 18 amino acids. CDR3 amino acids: CAWAGTAFTGWRTDTQYF. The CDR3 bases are TGTGCCTGGGCCGGGACAGCCTTCACCGGATGGCGCACAGATACGCAGTATTTT.

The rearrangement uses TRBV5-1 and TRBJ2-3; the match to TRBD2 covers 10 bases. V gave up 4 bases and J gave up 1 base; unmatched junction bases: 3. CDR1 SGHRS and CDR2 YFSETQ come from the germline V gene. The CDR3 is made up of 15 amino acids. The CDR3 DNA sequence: TGCGCCAGCAGCCCCGGACTAGCGGGCACAGATACGCAGTATTTT. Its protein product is CASSPGLAGTDTQYF.

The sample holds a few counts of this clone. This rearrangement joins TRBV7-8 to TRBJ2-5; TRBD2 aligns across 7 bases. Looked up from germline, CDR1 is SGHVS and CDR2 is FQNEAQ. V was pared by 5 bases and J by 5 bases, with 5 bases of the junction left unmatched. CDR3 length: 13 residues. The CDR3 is CASSPLSGETQYF. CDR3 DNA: TGTGCCAGCAGCCCCCTTAGCGGGGAGACCCAGTACTTC.

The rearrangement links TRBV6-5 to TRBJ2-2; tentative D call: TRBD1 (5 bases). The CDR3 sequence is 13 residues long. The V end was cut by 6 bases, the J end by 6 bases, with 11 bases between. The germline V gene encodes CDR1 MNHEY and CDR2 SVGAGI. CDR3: CASSPPGSGELFF. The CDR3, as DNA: TGTGCCAGCAGCCCTCCAGGGTCCGGGGAGCTGTTTTTT.

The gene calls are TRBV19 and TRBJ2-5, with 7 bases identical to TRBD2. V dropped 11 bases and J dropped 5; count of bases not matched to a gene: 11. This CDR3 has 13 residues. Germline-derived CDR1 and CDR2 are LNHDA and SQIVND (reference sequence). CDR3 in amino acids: CAGTRTRTETQYF. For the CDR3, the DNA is TGTGCCGGAACTAGGACTAGAACCGAGACCCAGTACTTC.

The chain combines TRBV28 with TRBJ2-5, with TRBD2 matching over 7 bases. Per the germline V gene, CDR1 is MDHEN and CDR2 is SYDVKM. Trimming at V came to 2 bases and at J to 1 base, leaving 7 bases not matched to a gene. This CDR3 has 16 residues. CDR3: CASSLKVPSGQETQYF. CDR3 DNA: TGTGCCAGCAGTTTAAAGGTCCCTAGCGGCCAAGAGACCCAGTACTTC.

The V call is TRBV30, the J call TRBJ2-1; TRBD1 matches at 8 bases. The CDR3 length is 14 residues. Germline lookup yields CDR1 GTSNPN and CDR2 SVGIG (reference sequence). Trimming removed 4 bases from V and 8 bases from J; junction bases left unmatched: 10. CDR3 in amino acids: CAWTRTGRFHEQFF. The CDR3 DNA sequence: TGTGCCTGGACTAGGACAGGGCGATTCCATGAGCAGTTCTTC. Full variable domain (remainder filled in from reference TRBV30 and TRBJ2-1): SQTIHQWPATLVQPVGSPLSLECTVEGTSNPNLYWYRQAAGRGLQLLFYSVGIGQISSEVPQNLSASRPQDRQFILSSKKLLLSDSGFYLCAWTRTGRFHEQFFGPGTRLTVL.

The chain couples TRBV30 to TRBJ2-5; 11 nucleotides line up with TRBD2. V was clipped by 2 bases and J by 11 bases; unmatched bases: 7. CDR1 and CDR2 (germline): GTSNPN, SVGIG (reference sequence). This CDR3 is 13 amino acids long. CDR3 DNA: TGTGCCTGGAGTACTAGCGGGAGAAGTGAGCAGTACTTC. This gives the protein CAWSTSGRSEQYF. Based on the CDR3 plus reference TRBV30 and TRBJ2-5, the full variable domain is SQTIHQWPATLVQPVGSPLSLECTVEGTSNPNLYWYRQAAGRGLQLLFYSVGIGQISSEVPQNLSASRPQDRQFILSSKKLLLSDSGFYLCAWSTSGRSEQYFGPGTRLLVL.

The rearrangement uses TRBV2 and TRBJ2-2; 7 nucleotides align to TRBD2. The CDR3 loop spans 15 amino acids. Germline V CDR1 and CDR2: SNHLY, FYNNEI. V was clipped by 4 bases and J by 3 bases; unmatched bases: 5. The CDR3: CASSGSGAYTGELFF. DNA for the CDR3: TGTGCCAGCAGTGGAAGCGGGGCTTACACCGGGGAGCTGTTTTTT.

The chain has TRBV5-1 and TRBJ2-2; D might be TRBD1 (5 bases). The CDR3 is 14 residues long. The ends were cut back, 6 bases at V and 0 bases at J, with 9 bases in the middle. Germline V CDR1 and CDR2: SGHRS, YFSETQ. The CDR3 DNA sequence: TGCGCCAGCAAGGGGAACTCGAACACCGGGGAGCTGTTTTTT. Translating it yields CASKGNSNTGELFF.

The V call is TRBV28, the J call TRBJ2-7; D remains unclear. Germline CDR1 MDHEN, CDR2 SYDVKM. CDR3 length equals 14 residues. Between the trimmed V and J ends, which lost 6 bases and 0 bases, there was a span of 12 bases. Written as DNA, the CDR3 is TGTGCCAGCAGCCGTACACAGAACTCCTACGAGCAGTACTTC. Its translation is CASSRTQNSYEQYF.